The clone carrying this T cell receptor beta chain has only one observation. The CDR3 consists of 15 residues. Germline V gene data show CDR1 as SNHLY and CDR2 as FYNNEI. The V and J ends lost 6 bases and 7 bases, in that order; junction bases with no gene match: 10. This entry is derived from a study of control samples from healthy donors and cancer patients. The data were produced by immunoSEQ multiplex PCR, yet TCRdb's version contains in-frame clones alone and is incomplete. The sample lists about 150,000 clones; about 94% were seen once. The chain employs TRBV2 and TRBJ1-4; 8 positions match TRBD1. The sequence was collected from a man aged 50 to 59 in good health. Sequencing was done on a sample of blood. This CDR3 reads CASSTDRGSSEKLFF. Here the CDR3 DNA reads TGTGCCAGCAGCACAGACAGGGGAAGTAGTGAAAAACTGTTTTTT.